One and the same sample provided the 25 T cell receptor beta chains below, sequenced in a study of blood T cell repertoires in COVID-19. The repertoire was sequenced with immunoSEQ multiplex PCR; TCRdb's copy has only in-frame clones and lacks some. The data hold about 98,000 clones, with 82% observed a single time. The sequenced sample was peripheral blood. These receptors all come from a man between 65 and 80 years old with active or convalescent COVID-19.

This chain links TRBV4-1 with TRBJ2-3, with unresolved D. Germline values: CDR1 MGHRA, CDR2 YSYEKL. CDR3 length equals 15 residues. Trimming took 1 base from V and 1 from J, leaving 9 bases between them. The CDR3 coding sequence is TGCGCCAGCAGCCAAGTGGCTAGTCGCACAGATACGCAGTATTTT. This gives the protein CASSQVASRTDTQYF.

The gene calls are TRBV5-4 and TRBJ1-1; no clear D. CDR1 and CDR2 from the germline V gene are SGHNT and YYREEE (reference sequence). Trimming left V 3 bases short and J 0 bases short, with 9 bases between. The CDR3 runs 14 residues. The CDR3 protein is CASSSAGMNTEAFF. In nucleotides, the CDR3 is TGTGCCAGCAGCTCTGCAGGTATGAACACTGAAGCTTTCTTT.

The chain carries TRBV19 and TRBJ1-2; TRBD1 matches 11 bases. Trimming removed 5 bases from V and 5 bases from J; junction bases left unmatched: 7. CDR3 length: 15 amino acids. Germline V gene sequence: CDR1 LNHDA, CDR2 SQIVND (reference sequence). The CDR3 is CASSPDRGLRYGYTF. As DNA, the CDR3 is TGTGCCAGTAGTCCGGACAGGGGGCTACGGTATGGCTACACCTTC.

The chain uses TRBV5-1 and TRBJ1-3; the D is unclear. The CDR3 runs to 14 residues. Trimming left V 0 bases short and J 4 bases short, with 8 bases between. Germline values: CDR1 SGHRS, CDR2 YFSETQ. CDR3 region: CASSLDSVGNTIYF. CDR3 nucleotide sequence: TGCGCCAGCAGCTTGGATTCTGTAGGAAACACCATATATTTT.

This chain connects TRBV29-1 to TRBJ2-3; 8 bases map to TRBD2. This CDR3 is 14 amino acids long. J gave up 1 base and V 6 bases, and 6 bases lay outside the gene matches. The germline V gene encodes CDR1 SQVTM and CDR2 ANQGSEA. This CDR3 is CSVGGAVGTDTQYF. CDR3 in DNA: TGCAGCGTCGGGGGGGCGGTTGGCACAGATACGCAGTATTTT.

This clone appeared a few times. The chain has TRBV12-3 or TRBV12-4 and TRBJ1-5, with a weak D call TRBD1 (6 bases). The CDR3 extends over 13 amino acids. The germline V and J ends were trimmed by 5 bases and 5 bases, with 10 bases remaining between them. The CDR3 coding sequence is TGTGCCAGCAGTCGACAGGACGATCAGCCCCAGCATTTT. It yields the protein CASSRQDDQPQHF.

The chain carries TRBV2 and TRBJ2-5; possible D gene TRBD2, 6 bases. The CDR3 is 12 amino acids. Per the germline V gene, CDR1 is SNHLY and CDR2 is FYNNEI. V was clipped by 4 bases and J by 5 bases, with 8 bases between them. CDR3 residues: CASSGGEETQYF. CDR3 sequence (DNA): TGTGCCAGCAGTGGGGGGGAGGAGACCCAGTACTTC.

The V call is TRBV5-5, the J call TRBJ1-2, with D possibly being TRBD1 (5 bases). V was shortened by 3 bases and J by 0 bases, with 12 bases between the two germline ends. Per germline, CDR1 SGHKS and CDR2 YYEKEE (reference sequence). This CDR3 contains 15 residues. CDR3 nucleotides: TGTGCCAGCAGCTGGGACTTTGGAGCTAACTATGGCTACACCTTC. Translated: CASSWDFGANYGYTF.

The chain is built from TRBV6-6 and TRBJ1-1, with a tentative D call TRBD1 (5 bases). CDR3 length: 14 amino acids. From germline, CDR1 is MNHNY and CDR2 SVGAGI (reference sequence). V lost 2 bases and J 4 bases, leaving 11 bases between the germline ends. The CDR3 spells CASSYAGLGTEAFF. CDR3 in DNA: TGTGCCAGCAGTTACGCAGGGTTGGGCACTGAAGCTTTCTTT.

The chain employs TRBV2 and TRBJ2-2, with a possible D match to TRBD1 (5 bases). The ends were cut back, 5 bases at V and 4 bases at J, with 8 bases in the middle. Germline V gene sequence: CDR1 SNHLY, CDR2 FYNNEI. This CDR3 spans 13 amino acids. The CDR3 region has the DNA TGTGCCAGCAGTTTGGGGCCCACCGGGGAGCTGTTTTTT. This translates into CASSLGPTGELFF.

As DNA, the CDR3 is TGCGCCAGCAGTGAGCCTGTAGCGGAGCAGTACTTC. This codes for CASSEPVAEQYF. The V and J genes are TRBV10-2 and TRBJ2-7; a weak D match, TRBD2 (5 bases). CDR3 length equals 12 residues. Germline CDR1 reads WSHSY; CDR2 reads SAAADI. With 2 bases removed from V and 7 bases from J, the gap between germline ends came to 9 bases.

Here the CDR3 DNA reads TGTGCCAGCTCAGTAGGCAGGGGGAACACTGAAGCTTTCTTT. Translation gives CASSVGRGNTEAFF. The chain recombines TRBV18 with TRBJ1-1; D might be TRBD1 (6 bases). V gave up 5 bases and J gave up 1 base, with 11 bases separating them. The germline V gene encodes CDR1 KGHSH and CDR2 LQKENI. CDR3 size: 14 residues. Looking up the rest from reference TRBV18 and TRBJ1-1 gives the full variable domain: NAGVMQNPRHLVRRRGQEARLRCSPMKGHSHVYWYRQLPEEGLKFMVYLQKENIIDESGMPKERFSAEFPKEGPSILRIQQVVRGDSAAYFCASSVGRGNTEAFFGQGTRLTVV.

The chain uses TRBV19 and TRBJ1-1; D is unresolved. CDR1 and CDR2 from the germline V gene are LNHDA and SQIVND (reference sequence). With 6 bases removed from V and 4 bases from J, the gap between germline ends came to 12 bases. The CDR3 runs to 13 residues. The CDR3 sequence is CASSPREITEAFF. The CDR3 DNA reads TGTGCCAGTAGCCCAAGAGAGATCACTGAAGCTTTCTTT.

The gene calls are TRBV7-2 and TRBJ2-7, with D possibly TRBD2 on 6 matching bases. The CDR3 is 12 amino acids. Germline CDR1 reads SGHTA; CDR2 reads FQGNSA. V dropped 5 bases and J dropped 3 bases, with 8 bases sitting between them. The CDR3 is CASSGGSYEQYF. DNA of the CDR3: TGTGCCAGCAGCGGGGGGAGCTACGAGCAGTACTTC. Combining the CDR3 with reference TRBV7-2 and TRBJ2-7 gives the whole variable domain GAGVSQSPSNKVTEKGKDVELRCDPISGHTALYWYRQSLGQGLEFLIYFQGNSAPDKSGLPSDRFSAERTGGSVSTLTIQRTQQEDSAVYLCASSGGSYEQYFGPGTRLTVT.

The rearrangement joins TRBV6-5 to TRBJ1-1; the match to TRBD1 covers 7 bases. Germline V gene data show CDR1 as MNHEY and CDR2 as SVGAGI. The CDR3 covers 14 residues. Trimming at V came to 7 bases and at J to 5 bases, leaving 10 bases not matched to a gene. CDR3 sequence reads: CASTQTGTGTEAFF. CDR3 DNA sequence: TGTGCCAGCACCCAGACAGGGACGGGGACTGAAGCTTTCTTT.

The genes are TRBV30 and TRBJ2-3; D perhaps matches TRBD2 (5 bases). CDR1 GTSNPN and CDR2 SVGIG come from the germline V gene (reference sequence). Trimming stripped 0 bases from V and 5 bases from J, with 6 bases between. This CDR3 spans 12 amino acids. This CDR3 is CAWSVAGDTQYF. The DNA for the CDR3 is TGTGCCTGGAGTGTTGCGGGAGATACGCAGTATTTT.

The V call is TRBV11-3, the J call TRBJ2-7, with TRBD2 as a possible D gene (6 bases). In germline, CDR1 is SGHNT, CDR2 YENEEA. The germline V and J ends were trimmed by 5 bases and 4 bases, with 18 bases remaining between them. The CDR3 is made up of 15 amino acids. The CDR3 spells CASSLGGTAGYEQYF. CDR3 sequence (DNA): TGTGCCAGCAGCCTCGGGGGAACGGCGGGGTACGAGCAGTACTTC.

The chain uses TRBV5-4 and TRBJ1-4; possible D gene TRBD1, 6 bases. V dropped 0 bases and J dropped 8 bases, with 14 bases sitting between them. The CDR3 length is 15 residues. From germline, CDR1 is SGHNT and CDR2 YYREEE (reference sequence). The CDR3 DNA is TGTGCCAGCAGCTTGGAAACGGGGGGCGGAGAAAAACTGTTTTTT. Translating it yields CASSLETGGGEKLFF.

The rearrangement links TRBV6-2 or TRBV6-3 to TRBJ1-1; D gene unclear. The CDR3 is made up of 13 amino acids. The germline CDR1 and CDR2 sequences are MNHEY and SVGEGT. Between the trimmed V and J ends, which lost 6 bases and 0 bases, there was a span of 8 bases. The CDR3 reads CASSSPLNTEAFF. The DNA for the CDR3 is TGTGCCAGCAGCAGCCCCTTGAACACTGAAGCTTTCTTT.

This chain joins TRBV7-3 and TRBJ2-2; a possible D gene is TRBD1 (6 bases). This CDR3 contains 15 residues. V was cut by 2 bases and J by 5 bases, with 12 bases left in between. Germline CDR1 SGHTA, CDR2 FQGTGA. CDR3 residues: CASSLGSTGTGELFF. Written as DNA, the CDR3 is TGTGCCAGCAGCTTAGGGTCCACAGGGACCGGGGAGCTGTTTTTT.

This clone appeared a few times. This rearrangement joins TRBV6-6 to TRBJ1-3, with D unclear. V was shortened by 7 bases and J by 0 bases, with 13 bases between the two germline ends. Germline CDR1 reads MNHNY; CDR2 reads SVGAGI (reference sequence). The CDR3 covers 15 residues. CDR3 DNA: TGTGCCAGCATCATTACGGGTTACTCTGGAAACACCATATATTTT. It yields the protein CASIITGYSGNTIYF.

This clone was found a few times. The V call is TRBV6-5, the J call TRBJ1-2, with 11 positions matching TRBD1. With 5 bases clipped from V and 8 bases from J, the junction kept 4 bases outside the gene matches. Germline CDR1 MNHEY, CDR2 SVGAGI. CDR3 length equals 13 residues. CDR3: CASSPRTGGGYTF. The CDR3 DNA follows: TGTGCCAGCAGTCCTCGGACAGGGGGCGGCTACACCTTC.

The genes are TRBV5-1 and TRBJ2-1, with D perhaps matching TRBD1 (6 bases). V was shortened by 6 bases and J by 0 bases, with 13 bases between the two germline ends. This CDR3 comprises 15 residues. Germline V gene lookup returns CDR1 SGHRS and CDR2 YFSETQ. CDR3 nucleotides: TGCGCCAGCAACTCCGGGACAAGCTCCTACAATGAGCAGTTCTTC. Its translation is CASNSGTSSYNEQFF.

V usage is TRBV19 and J usage is TRBJ2-1; possibly TRBD1 for D (6 bases). Looked up from germline, CDR1 is LNHDA and CDR2 is SQIVND (reference sequence). The CDR3 sequence is 13 residues long. V gave up 3 bases and J gave up 6 bases, with 9 bases separating them. The CDR3 protein is CASSITGTNEQFF. In DNA form, the CDR3 reads TGTGCCAGTAGTATCACAGGGACCAATGAGCAGTTCTTC.

The chain uses TRBV9 and TRBJ1-1, with 7 bases that match TRBD1. The CDR3 consists of 13 residues. Unmatched junction bases numbered 6, after V lost 3 bases and J lost 7 bases. CDR1 SGDLS and CDR2 YYNGEE come from the germline V gene. This chain's CDR3 is CASSGQGLGEAFF. Written as DNA, the CDR3 is TGTGCCAGCAGCGGACAGGGTTTGGGTGAAGCTTTCTTT. Looking up the rest from reference TRBV9 and TRBJ1-1 gives the full variable domain: DSGVTQTPKHLITATGQRVTLRCSPRSGDLSVYWYQQSLDQGLQFLIQYYNGEERAKGNILERFSAQQFPDLHSELNLSSLELGDSALYFCASSGQGLGEAFFGQGTRLTVV.